This note documents a single T cell receptor beta chain sequence. What it binds is unknown. This sample stems from a study of vaccination and CD4 T cells after COVID-19. Study-level background: Stimulation of the cells used overlapping spike peptide pools from SARS-CoV-2 and from the common cold coronaviruses HCoV-NL63, HCoV-OC43 and HCoV-229E.

Treatment denoted: roughly 11-day PBMC culture with coronavirus spike peptide pools or control peptides (ViraFEST assay). This CDR3 comprises 12 residues. The germline V gene has CDR1 SQVTM and CDR2 ANQGSEA. The germline V and J ends were trimmed by 6 bases and 5 bases, with 12 bases remaining between them. Sequenced with the Oncomine TCR Beta short-read assay was DNA taken from cultured CD4+ T cells. Each CDR3 protein is one row after TCRdb ran MiXCR on the PCR reads. The table records over 1,500 distinct CDR3 sequences, roughly 70% of them present only once. Sequenced material: CD4+ T cells from blood, cultured in vitro, taken after SARS-CoV-2 vaccination. This chain links TRBV29-1 with TRBJ2-3; D gene ambiguous. The TCR was taken from a human donor who had recovered from COVID-19. CDR3 loop: CSVRGEGDTQYF. Written as DNA, the CDR3 is TGCAGCGTCCGCGGTGAAGGAGATACGCAGTATTTT.